This T cell receptor (beta chain) originates from a study of blood T cell repertoires in COVID-19. Study background: Sources were T cells, B-cell-depleted T cells, or PBMCs; the material itself was cDNA or gDNA.

Source study methods: Reference gene primer amplification gave estimated nucleated cell counts. Sequenced by immunoSEQ multiplex PCR; TCRdb stores in-frame clones only, minus some. The D gene and trimming were derived from the DNA, and the V and J assignments and clone size from that table. Here the sample spans some 100,000 clones, about 78% being singletons. This CDR3 comprises 16 residues. CDR1 SGHKS and CDR2 YYEKEE come from the germline V gene (reference sequence). J was trimmed by 0 bases and V by 0 bases; bases with no gene match: 6. The TCR was taken from a human donor in a cohort sampled during active or convalescent COVID-19. J is TRBJ2-7 and V is TRBV5-5; TRBD2 agrees at 7 bases. The sequenced sample was peripheral blood. The CDR3 is CASSLGEGGDSYEQYF. In DNA form, the CDR3 reads TGTGCCAGCAGCTTGGGGGAGGGTGGGGACTCCTACGAGCAGTACTTC.